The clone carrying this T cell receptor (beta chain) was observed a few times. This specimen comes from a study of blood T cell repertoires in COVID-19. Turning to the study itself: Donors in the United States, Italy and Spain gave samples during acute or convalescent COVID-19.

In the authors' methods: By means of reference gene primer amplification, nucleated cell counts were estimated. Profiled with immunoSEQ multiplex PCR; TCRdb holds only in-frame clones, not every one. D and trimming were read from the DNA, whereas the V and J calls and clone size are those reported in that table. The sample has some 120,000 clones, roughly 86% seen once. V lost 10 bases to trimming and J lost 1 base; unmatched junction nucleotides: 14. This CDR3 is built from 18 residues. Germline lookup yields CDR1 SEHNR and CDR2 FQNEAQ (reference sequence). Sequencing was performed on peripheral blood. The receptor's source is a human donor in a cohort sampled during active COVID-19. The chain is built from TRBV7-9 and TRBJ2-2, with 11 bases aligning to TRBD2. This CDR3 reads CATTRGLAGPWNTGELFF. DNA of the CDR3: TGTGCCACCACACGAGGACTAGCGGGCCCATGGAACACCGGGGAGCTGTTTTTT.